This T cell receptor (beta chain) was observed in a study of blood T cells in healthy people across ages. Every donor contributed roughly 10 milliliters of peripheral blood by blood draw. Study-level results: Donor CMV status was unknown, possibly confounding expanded clonotype changes.

A second PCR of 7 to 11 cycles used a sample-barcoded 5' primer and a J-beta primer mix. TCRdb processed the 5' RACE reads anew with MiXCR; each CDR3 protein has one entry. This sample has more than 500,000 distinct CDR3 sequences, with 27% found just once. This clonotype came up a few times. What it binds is not known. V shed 6 bases and J shed 0 bases, with 16 bases lying between them. The CDR3 contains 15 residues. Germline CDR1 reads DFQATT; CDR2 reads SNEGSKA (reference sequence). The data also belong to a second study, concerning T cells of mothers and their children. In that study: For unrelated pairs as for related ones, thymic selection shapes TCR recombination output similarly.

The chain combines TRBV20-1 with TRBJ2-3; D might be TRBD2 (6 bases). The receptor comes from a boy aged 2 to 10 in good health. The sequenced material came from blood. The CDR3 DNA reads TGCAGTGCCACGGCACTAGGAGGGAGCACAGATACGCAGTATTTT. It codes for CSATALGGSTDTQYF.